This T cell receptor beta chain was documented in a study of T cell responses to AZD1222 COVID-19 vaccine. Study-wide findings and caveats: Along spike, vaccine-associated CD4 TCRs were found throughout, with dominance at 160-218 and 743-854.

This clone was seen once. Its target is unknown. Trimming stripped 4 bases from V and 5 bases from J, with 12 bases between. This CDR3 comprises 14 residues. From germline, CDR1 is SGHRS and CDR2 YFSETQ. Repertoires were generated with immunoSEQ multiplex PCR, while TCRdb's copy carries only in-frame clones and drops some. The profile shows approximately 190,000 clones, 80% to 95% of them singletons. The TCR was taken from an adult in good health. The specimen comprised peripheral blood, sampled on day 0 of AZD1222 vaccination. V gene TRBV5-1 combines with J gene TRBJ2-2; tentatively, D is TRBD1 (6 bases). CDR3 in amino acids: CASSPGVETGELFF. The CDR3 DNA reads as TGCGCCAGCAGCCCAGGGGTCGAAACCGGGGAGCTGTTTTTT.